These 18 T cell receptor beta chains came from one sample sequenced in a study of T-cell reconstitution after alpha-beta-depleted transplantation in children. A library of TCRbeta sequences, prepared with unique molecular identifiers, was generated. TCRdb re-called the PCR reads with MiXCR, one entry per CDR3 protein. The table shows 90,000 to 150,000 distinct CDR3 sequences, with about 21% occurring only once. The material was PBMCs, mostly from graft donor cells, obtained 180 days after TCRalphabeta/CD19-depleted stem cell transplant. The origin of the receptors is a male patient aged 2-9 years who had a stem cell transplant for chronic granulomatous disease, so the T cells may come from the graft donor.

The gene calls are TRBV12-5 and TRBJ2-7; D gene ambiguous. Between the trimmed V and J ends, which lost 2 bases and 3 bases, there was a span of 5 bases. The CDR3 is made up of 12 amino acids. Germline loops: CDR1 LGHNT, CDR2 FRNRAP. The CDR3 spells CASGLPDYEQYF. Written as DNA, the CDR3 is TGTGCTAGTGGTTTGCCCGACTACGAGCAGTACTTC.

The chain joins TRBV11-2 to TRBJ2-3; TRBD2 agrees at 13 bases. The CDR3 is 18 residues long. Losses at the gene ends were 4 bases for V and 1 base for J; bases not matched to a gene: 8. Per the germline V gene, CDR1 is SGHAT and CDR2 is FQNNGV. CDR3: CASSSGLAGAFGTDTQYF. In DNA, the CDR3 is TGTGCCAGCAGCTCCGGACTAGCGGGGGCCTTCGGCACAGATACGCAGTATTTT.

The DNA of the CDR3 is TGTGCCAGCAGGGCGGGACAGTACCAAGAGACCCAGTACTTC. This translates into CASRAGQYQETQYF. This rearrangement joins TRBV12-3 or TRBV12-4 to TRBJ2-5, with a tentative D call TRBD1 (7 bases). Between the trimmed V and J ends, which lost 6 bases and 0 bases, there was a span of 11 bases. The CDR3 is 14 residues long.

The CDR3 here is CSVESQGDTDTQYF. CDR3 coding DNA: TGCAGCGTTGAATCTCAGGGTGACACAGATACGCAGTATTTT. The chain links TRBV29-1 to TRBJ2-3; TRBD1 is a possible D gene (5 bases). V was cut by 2 bases and J by 2 bases, with 11 bases left in between. Germline CDR1 reads SQVTM; CDR2 reads ANQGSEA. The CDR3 consists of 14 residues.

The CDR3 DNA sequence: TGCGCCAGCAGCTTGCGATTTCAGCGGAACTACGAGCAGTACTTC. The encoded protein is CASSLRFQRNYEQYF. This rearrangement joins TRBV5-1 to TRBJ2-7, with a tentative D call TRBD2 (5 bases). This CDR3 has 15 amino acids. CDR1 is SGHRS, CDR2 YFSETQ, per germline. Trimming left V 1 base short and J 3 bases short, with 14 bases between.

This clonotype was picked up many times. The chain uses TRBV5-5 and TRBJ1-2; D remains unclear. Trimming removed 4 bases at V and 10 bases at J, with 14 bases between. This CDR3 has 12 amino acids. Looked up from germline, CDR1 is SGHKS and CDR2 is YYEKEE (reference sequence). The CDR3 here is CASSANPALYTF. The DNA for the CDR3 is TGTGCCAGCAGCGCAAATCCGGCGCTCTACACCTTC.

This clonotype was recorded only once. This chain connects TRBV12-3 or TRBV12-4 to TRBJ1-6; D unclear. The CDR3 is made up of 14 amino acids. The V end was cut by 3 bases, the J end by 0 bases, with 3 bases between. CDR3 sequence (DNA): TGTGCCAGCAGTTTGGCCTCCTATAATTCACCCCTCCACTTT. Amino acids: CASSLASYNSPLHF.

The CDR3 protein is CASSLSRQGRETQYF. The CDR3 nucleotides read TGTGCCAGCAGTTTAAGTCGCCAGGGACGGGAGACCCAGTACTTC. The genes are TRBV12-3 or TRBV12-4 and TRBJ2-5; D assignment may be TRBD1 or TRBD2 (5 bases each). V gave up 2 bases and J gave up 5 bases, with 15 bases separating them. There are 15 residues in the CDR3.

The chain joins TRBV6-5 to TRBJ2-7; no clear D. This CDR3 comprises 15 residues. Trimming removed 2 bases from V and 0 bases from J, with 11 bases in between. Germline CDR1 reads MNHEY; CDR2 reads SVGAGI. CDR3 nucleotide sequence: TGTGCCAGCAGTTACGGAGCAGCTGACTCCTACGAGCAGTACTTC. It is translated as CASSYGAADSYEQYF.

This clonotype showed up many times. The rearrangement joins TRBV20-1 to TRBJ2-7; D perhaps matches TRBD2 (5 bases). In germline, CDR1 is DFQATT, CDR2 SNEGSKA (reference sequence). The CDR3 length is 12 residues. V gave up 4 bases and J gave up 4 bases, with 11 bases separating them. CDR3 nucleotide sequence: TGCAGTGCTAAATCGGGAATGTACGAGCAGTACTTC. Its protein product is CSAKSGMYEQYF.

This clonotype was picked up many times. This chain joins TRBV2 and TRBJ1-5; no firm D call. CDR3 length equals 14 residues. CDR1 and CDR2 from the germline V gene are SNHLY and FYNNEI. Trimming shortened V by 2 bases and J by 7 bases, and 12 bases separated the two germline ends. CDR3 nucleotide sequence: TGTGCCAGCAGTGAAAAGGTTCGCGGACAGCCCCAGCATTTT. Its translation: CASSEKVRGQPQHF.

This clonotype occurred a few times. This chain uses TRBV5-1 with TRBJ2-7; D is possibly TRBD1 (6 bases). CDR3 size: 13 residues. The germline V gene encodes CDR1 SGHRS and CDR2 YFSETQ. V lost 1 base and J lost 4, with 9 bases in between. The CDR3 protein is CASSLPGQYEQYF. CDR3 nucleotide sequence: TGCGCCAGCAGCTTGCCCGGACAGTACGAGCAGTACTTC.

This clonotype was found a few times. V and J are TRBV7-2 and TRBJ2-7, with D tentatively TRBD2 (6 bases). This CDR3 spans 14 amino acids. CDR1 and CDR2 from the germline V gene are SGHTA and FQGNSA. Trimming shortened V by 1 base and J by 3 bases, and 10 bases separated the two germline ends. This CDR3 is CASSLGDSLYEQYF. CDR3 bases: TGTGCCAGCAGCTTAGGGGACTCACTCTACGAGCAGTACTTC.

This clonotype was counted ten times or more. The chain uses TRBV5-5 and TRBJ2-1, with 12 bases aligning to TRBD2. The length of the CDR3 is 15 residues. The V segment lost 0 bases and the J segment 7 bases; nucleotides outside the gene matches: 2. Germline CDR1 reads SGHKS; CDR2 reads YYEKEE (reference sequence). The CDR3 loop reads CASSLELAGGNEQFF. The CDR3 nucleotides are TGTGCCAGCAGCTTGGAACTAGCGGGAGGAAATGAGCAGTTCTTC.

CDR3 loop: CSVIGTVHEQYF. CDR3 nucleotide sequence: TGCAGCGTCATCGGGACAGTCCACGAGCAGTACTTC. The rearrangement uses TRBV29-1 and TRBJ2-7; 7 bases map to TRBD1. The V gene's germline CDR1 is SQVTM and CDR2 ANQGSEA. The V and J ends lost 6 bases and 5 bases, in that order; junction bases with no gene match: 7. This CDR3 is built from 12 residues.

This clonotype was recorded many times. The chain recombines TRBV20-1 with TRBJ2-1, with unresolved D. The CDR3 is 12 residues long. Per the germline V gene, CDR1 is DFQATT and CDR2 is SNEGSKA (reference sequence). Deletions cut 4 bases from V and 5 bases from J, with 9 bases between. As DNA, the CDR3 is TGCAGTGCTACTAGACCGGACAATGAGCAGTTCTTC. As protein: CSATRPDNEQFF.

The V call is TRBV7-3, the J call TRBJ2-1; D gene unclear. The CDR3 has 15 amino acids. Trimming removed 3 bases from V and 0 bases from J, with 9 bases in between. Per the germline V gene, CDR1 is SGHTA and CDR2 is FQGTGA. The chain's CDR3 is CASSFLQRSYNEQFF. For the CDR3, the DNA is TGTGCCAGCAGCTTCTTGCAGCGCTCCTACAATGAGCAGTTCTTC.

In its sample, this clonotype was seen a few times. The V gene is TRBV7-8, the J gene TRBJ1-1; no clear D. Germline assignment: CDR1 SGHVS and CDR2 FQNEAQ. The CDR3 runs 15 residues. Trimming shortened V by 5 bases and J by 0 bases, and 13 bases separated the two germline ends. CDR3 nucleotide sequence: TGTGCCAGCAGCCGCTCGAGGACGGTGAACACTGAAGCTTTCTTT. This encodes CASSRSRTVNTEAFF.